This entry describes one TCR beta chain. This clone has just one count. Its target antigen remains unknown. Base quality data are lacking; no much larger clone is found one base away. The immunoSEQ Assay, a bias-controlled multiplex PCR, was used to amplify TCRbeta CDR3 regions from genomic DNA. The authors' pipeline ran thus. Within the assay, amplification of reference gene primers was used to estimate how many nucleated cells each sample contained. To quantify the absolute abundance of each unique TCRbeta CDR3 rearrangement, sequence reads were collapsed and filtered. For each sample, productive Simpson clonality was calculated by taking the square root of Simpson's diversity index across productive rearrangements. Held by TCRdb, this immuneACCESS table contains in-frame sequences only and omits some clones. Under half of the omission traces to an unresolved V gene where checked; the cause of the rest is unknown. That table gives V, J and clone size, and the DNA gave D and trimming. The table for this sample lists fewer than 200,000 clones; about 80% of them were counted only once. The top ten clones comprise roughly 6.7% of the sample.

The CDR3 measures 14 amino acids from cysteine to phenylalanine. Only CDR3 DNA is held: 42 bases, read in frame from base 1. The germline V end is reduced by 6 bases and the J end by 2 bases; junction bases left unmatched: 3. Taken from the germline V gene (reference sequence), the CDR1 and CDR2 loops are PRHDT and FYEKMQ. Each collaborating institution followed its own protocols to collect whole blood in K2EDTA tubes. For TCRbeta analysis, collaborators shipped samples as frozen whole blood, isolated PBMCs, or DNA extracted from either of those sample types. This sample was included in a study of blood T cell repertoires in COVID-19 (dated by TCRdb to about 2020). Concerning the study at large: Collaborator samples came from the United States, Italy and Spain and covered acute and convalescent phases of COVID-19. The material from the prospective study consisted of cDNA or gDNA derived from T cells, B-cell-depleted T cells, or PBMCs. Deeply sampled blood TCRbeta repertoires from subjects exposed to, actively infected with, or recovered from COVID-19 were included in the dataset. The repertoires were released in a freely available public database intended as a resource for research on the immune response to SARS-CoV-2. The samples were drawn from two sources: the first 160 participants of the ongoing ImmuneRACE study, and 950 to 1,500 subjects contributed by 6 global collaborators. A de-identified subject ID, COVID-19 status, age in years and sex were almost always included in the sample metadata. Where HLA class I and class II types were available, the types were taken from metadata supplied by the sample provider, not from assay-based typing.

Paper-wide results and their limitations: How much clinical and demographic metadata was included differed by source and by participant, and the metadata was provided uncurated.

The specimen sequenced was peripheral blood. The rearranged chain carries TRBV13 and TRBJ1-2, with TRBD1 matching 10 junction bases. This receptor was obtained from a man aged 55 to 70 with acute or convalescent COVID-19. The CDR3 region has the sequence CASRETGGNYGYTF. The base sequence is TGTGCCAGCAGGGAGACAGGGGGCAACTATGGCTACACCTTC.